What follows are 11 T cell receptor beta chains derived from one specimen sequenced in a study of T cell responses to AZD1222 COVID-19 vaccine. This table comes from immunoSEQ multiplex PCR, and its TCRdb copy is limited to in-frame clones, with some not included. Altogether 150,000 or so clones are present, more than 85% being singletons, with the ten largest covering approximately 4%. Sequencing was performed on peripheral blood, taken on day 0 of AZD1222 vaccination. The receptors were gathered from an adult in good health.

The chain combines TRBV28 with TRBJ2-7, with D perhaps matching TRBD2 (5 bases). The ends were cut back, 7 bases at V and 0 bases at J, with 7 bases in the middle. Per germline, CDR1 MDHEN and CDR2 SYDVKM. The CDR3 is 12 residues long. CDR3 nucleotide sequence: TGTGCCAGCACCCGGGGCTCCTACGAGCAGTACTTC. Its protein is CASTRGSYEQYF.

The chain carries TRBV4-1 and TRBJ2-3, with 11 bases fitting TRBD2. After removal of 3 bases from V and 4 bases from J, the junction contained 12 bases not matched to a gene. The length of the CDR3 is 18 residues. In germline, CDR1 is MGHRA, CDR2 YSYEKL. The CDR3 DNA follows: TGCGCCAGCAGCCATCCGGGACTAGCGGTCCCGAACGCAGATACGCAGTATTTT. It specifies CASSHPGLAVPNADTQYF.

This chain joins TRBV29-1 and TRBJ2-2, with D possibly matching TRBD1 (6 bases). CDR1 SQVTM and CDR2 ANQGSEA come from the germline V gene. The germline V and J ends were trimmed by 7 bases and 4 bases, with 16 bases remaining between them. The CDR3 contains 14 residues. CDR3 in amino acids: CSATGFVGTGELFF. The CDR3 DNA follows: TGCAGCGCTACAGGGTTCGTAGGCACCGGGGAGCTGTTTTTT.

This clone was seen once. The gene calls are TRBV5-4 and TRBJ1-1; D is uncertain. This CDR3 has 13 amino acids. Deletions cut 2 bases from V and 0 bases from J, with 5 bases between. Germline CDR1 reads SGHNT; CDR2 reads YYREEE (reference sequence). CDR3 in DNA: TGTGCCAGCAGCTTTACGCTGAACACTGAAGCTTTCTTT. Its translation: CASSFTLNTEAFF. Full variable domain (remainder filled in from reference TRBV5-4 and TRBJ1-1): ETGVTQSPTHLIKTRGQQVTLRCSSQSGHNTVSWYQQALGQGPQFIFQYYREEENGRGNFPPRFSGLQFPNYSSELNVNALELDDSALYLCASSFTLNTEAFFGQGTRLTVV.

The chain has TRBV4-3 and TRBJ1-6; 7 bases match TRBD1. The CDR3 runs 16 residues. Looked up from germline, CDR1 is LGHNA and CDR2 is YSLEER. V was pared by 0 bases and J by 9 bases, with 8 bases of the junction left unmatched. The CDR3 is CASSQEGAGGGSPLHF. In nucleotides, the CDR3 is TGCGCCAGCAGCCAAGAAGGGGCAGGGGGTGGTTCACCCCTCCACTTT.

This chain connects TRBV6-2 or TRBV6-3 to TRBJ2-5, with 7 positions matching TRBD1. The V segment lost 5 bases and the J segment 2 bases; nucleotides outside the gene matches: 5. Germline V lookup: CDR1 MNHEY, CDR2 SVGEGT. The CDR3 is 14 residues long. The DNA of the CDR3 is TGTGCCAGCAGTCGTAGGGGGCATCAAGAGACCCAGTACTTC. It encodes CASSRRGHQETQYF.

This clone has a single count. The V and J genes are TRBV9 and TRBJ2-2; 12 bases are shared with TRBD1. The CDR3 covers 16 residues. Germline CDR1 is SGDLS and CDR2 is YYNGEE. Losses at the gene ends were 4 bases for V and 6 bases for J; bases not matched to a gene: 7. CDR3 DNA: TGTGCCAGCAGCCCCCGGGGACAGGGGGCGTCCGGGGAGCTGTTTTTT. As protein: CASSPRGQGASGELFF.

The gene calls are TRBV9 and TRBJ2-1; a weak D match, TRBD2 (6 bases). Deletions cut 0 bases from V and 8 bases from J, with 6 bases between. Germline V lookup: CDR1 SGDLS, CDR2 YYNGEE. The CDR3 runs to 12 residues. CDR3 sequence: CASSVGLDEQFF. The CDR3 nucleotides read TGTGCCAGCAGCGTAGGACTAGATGAGCAGTTCTTC.

The chain recombines TRBV30 with TRBJ1-4, with a possible D match to TRBD1 (5 bases). The CDR3 has 13 amino acids. Germline-derived CDR1 and CDR2 are GTSNPN and SVGIG (reference sequence). The V gene lost 2 bases and the J gene lost 8 bases, with 12 bases spanning the gap. The CDR3 sequence: CAWSPGVKEKLFF. In DNA form, the CDR3 reads TGTGCCTGGAGTCCGGGGGTGAAGGAAAAACTGTTTTTT.

V gene TRBV5-1 combines with J gene TRBJ2-5, with 7 bases lining up with TRBD1. Germline-derived CDR1 and CDR2 are SGHRS and YFSETQ. The CDR3 totals 15 residues. J was trimmed by 3 bases and V by 4 bases; bases with no gene match: 9. DNA for the CDR3: TGCGCCAGCAGCCTCGAGGCACAGGGGAAAGAGACCCAGTACTTC. Translation gives CASSLEAQGKETQYF.

The gene calls are TRBV5-4 and TRBJ2-5; D possibly corresponds to TRBD2 (6 bases). CDR1 and CDR2 from the germline V gene are SGHNT and YYREEE (reference sequence). The CDR3 is 12 amino acids. Trimming shortened V by 3 bases and J by 5 bases, and 8 bases separated the two germline ends. CDR3 loop: CASSWGRETQYF. DNA for the CDR3: TGTGCCAGCAGCTGGGGGAGGGAGACCCAGTACTTC. The variable domain in full, completed from reference TRBV5-4 and TRBJ2-5, reads ETGVTQSPTHLIKTRGQQVTLRCSSQSGHNTVSWYQQALGQGPQFIFQYYREEENGRGNFPPRFSGLQFPNYSSELNVNALELDDSALYLCASSWGRETQYFGPGTRLLVL.